The present entry profiles one T cell receptor beta chain with its context. Its matching antigen is unknown. Assay used: immunoSEQ multiplex PCR; TCRdb lists only in-frame clones, some missing. The sample has about 99,000 clones, roughly 92% seen once. Pooled together were second doses at about 4 or about 12 weeks. These data belong to a study of T cell responses to AZD1222 COVID-19 vaccine. Overall study findings and caveats: Vaccine-associated CD4 TCRs spanned spike, dominant at 160-218 and 743-854. A mostly white British donor set with more females was recruited, and clonal diversity was possibly underestimated. Spike-specific TCR breadth and depth went up after people got two AZD1222 doses.

The V and J ends lost 6 bases and 2 bases respectively, with 14 bases between them. The CDR3 has 15 residues. CDR1 is MDHEN and CDR2 is SYDVKM in the germline V gene. The sample was peripheral blood, taken 28 days after the second AZD1222 dose. This clonotype was sampled from an adult who received the AZD1222 COVID-19 vaccine. The chain links TRBV28 to TRBJ1-5; possible D gene TRBD1, 6 bases. In DNA, the CDR3 is TGTGCCAGCAGCTTCAGGGGCATGGGCAATCAGCCCCAGCATTTT. Translation: CASSFRGMGNQPQHF.